The present entry profiles one T cell receptor beta chain with its context. This entry comes from a study of blood T cell repertoires in COVID-19. Profiling relied on immunoSEQ multiplex PCR, and the TCRdb table lists in-frame clones only, not all of them. Among under 60,000 clones, 80% to 90% were seen once, and the ten largest hold more than 6%. The V end lost 4 bases, the J end lost 3 bases, and 17 bases lay between the germline ends. This CDR3 comprises 16 residues. Per the germline V gene, CDR1 is SGHDT and CDR2 is YYEEEE. The material sequenced was peripheral blood. The clonotype comes from a woman aged 55-70 years with COVID-19, enrolled during active disease. This rearrangement joins TRBV5-6 to TRBJ1-5; no clear D. CDR3 nucleotide sequence: TGTGCCAGCAGCACGGGGAGGTACCAGGACAATCAGCCCCAGCATTTT. Residues: CASSTGRYQDNQPQHF.